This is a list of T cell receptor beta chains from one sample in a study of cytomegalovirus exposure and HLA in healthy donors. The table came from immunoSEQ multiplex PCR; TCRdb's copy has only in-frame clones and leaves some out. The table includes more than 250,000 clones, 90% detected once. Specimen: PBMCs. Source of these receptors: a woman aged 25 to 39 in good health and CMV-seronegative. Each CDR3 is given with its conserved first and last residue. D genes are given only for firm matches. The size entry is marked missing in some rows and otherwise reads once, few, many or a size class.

cdr3_aa: CASSQITGGGGEAFF
cdr3_nt: TGCGCCAGCAGCCAAATAACAGGGGGTGGGGGTGAAGCTTTCTTT
d_call: TRBD1
v_call: TRBV4-1
clone_size: NA
j_call: TRBJ1-1

cdr3_aa: CASSSMAYEQYF
cdr3_nt: TGTGCCAGCAGCTCCATGGCCTACGAGCAGTACTTC
d_call: NA
v_call: TRBV11-3
clone_size: NA
j_call: TRBJ2-7

cdr3_aa: CSAGGTPNTEAFF
cdr3_nt: TGCAGCGCCGGGGGCACCCCGAACACTGAAGCTTTCTTT
d_call: NA
v_call: TRBV29-1
clone_size: NA
j_call: TRBJ1-1

cdr3_aa: CASSLAELRTGAIYGYTF
cdr3_nt: TGTGCCAGCAGCTTAGCGGAACTCAGGACAGGGGCTATCTATGGCTACACCTTC
d_call: TRBD1
v_call: TRBV7-8
clone_size: once
j_call: TRBJ1-2

cdr3_aa: CASSVEAADSYEQYF
cdr3_nt: TGTGCCAGCAGCGTGGAGGCAGCCGACTCCTACGAGCAGTACTTC
d_call: NA
v_call: TRBV9
clone_size: NA
j_call: TRBJ2-7

cdr3_aa: CASRTGTNYEQYF
cdr3_nt: TGTGCCAGCAGAACCGGGACAAACTACGAGCAGTACTTC
d_call: NA
v_call: TRBV28
clone_size: NA
j_call: TRBJ2-7

cdr3_aa: CASSGAGQDNTGELFF
cdr3_nt: TGTGCCAGCAGCGGAGCCGGACAGGACAACACCGGGGAGCTGTTTTTT
d_call: TRBD1
v_call: TRBV13
clone_size: NA
j_call: TRBJ2-2

cdr3_aa: CASSLGPGAYEQYF
cdr3_nt: TGTGCCAGCAGCCTCGGCCCGGGAGCCTACGAGCAGTACTTC
d_call: NA
v_call: TRBV11-3
clone_size: NA
j_call: TRBJ2-7

cdr3_aa: CAWNTGLAEGETQYF
cdr3_nt: TGTGCCTGGAATACGGGACTAGCGGAAGGAGAGACCCAGTACTTC
d_call: TRBD2
v_call: TRBV30
clone_size: once
j_call: TRBJ2-5

cdr3_aa: CASNTPIFREQFF
cdr3_nt: TGTGCCAGCAATACCCCGATTTTCCGTGAGCAGTTCTTC
d_call: NA
v_call: TRBV28
clone_size: once
j_call: TRBJ2-1

cdr3_aa: CASSQVGGAKEQYF
cdr3_nt: TGTGCCAGCAGCCAAGTCGGGGGGGCGAAAGAGCAGTACTTC
d_call: TRBD2
v_call: TRBV4-2
clone_size: NA
j_call: TRBJ2-7

cdr3_aa: CASSYERGETQYF
cdr3_nt: TGTGCCAGCAGTTACGAGAGAGGGGAGACCCAGTACTTC
d_call: NA
v_call: TRBV6-5
clone_size: once
j_call: TRBJ2-5

cdr3_aa: CSVEALAGQFF
cdr3_nt: TGCAGCGTTGAAGCCCTAGCGGGACAGTTCTTC
d_call: TRBD2
v_call: TRBV29-1
clone_size: NA
j_call: TRBJ2-1

cdr3_aa: CASSQVLAGEKLFF
cdr3_nt: TGTGCCAGCAGCCAAGTCTTGGCAGGTGAAAAACTGTTTTTT
d_call: NA
v_call: TRBV4-2
clone_size: NA
j_call: TRBJ1-4

cdr3_aa: CASSHHLPGQGKNIQYF
cdr3_nt: TGCGCCAGCAGCCACCACCTCCCGGGACAGGGAAAAAACATTCAGTACTTC
d_call: TRBD1
v_call: TRBV4-1
clone_size: NA
j_call: TRBJ2-4

cdr3_aa: CSARQAPTADTQYF
cdr3_nt: TGCAGCGCCCGACAGGCACCAACAGCAGATACGCAGTATTTT
d_call: NA
v_call: TRBV29-1
clone_size: once
j_call: TRBJ2-3

cdr3_aa: CASSLAPGVYNEQFF
cdr3_nt: TGCGCCAGCAGCTTGGCCCCGGGTGTTTACAATGAGCAGTTCTTC
d_call: NA
v_call: TRBV5-1
clone_size: NA
j_call: TRBJ2-1

cdr3_aa: CATSRDSGGNEQFF
cdr3_nt: TGTGCCACCAGCAGAGATTCTGGCGGCAATGAGCAGTTCTTC
d_call: NA
v_call: TRBV15
clone_size: once
j_call: TRBJ2-1

cdr3_aa: CASRPMNTEAFF
cdr3_nt: TGTGCCAGCAGACCAATGAACACTGAAGCTTTCTTT
d_call: NA
v_call: TRBV28
clone_size: NA
j_call: TRBJ1-1

cdr3_aa: CASSLGDRAGGLAVLITKNIQYF
cdr3_nt: TGCGCCAGCAGCTTGGGTGACAGGGCAGGAGGACTAGCGGTCTTAATCACCAAAAACATTCAGTACTTC
d_call: TRBD2
v_call: TRBV5-1
clone_size: NA
j_call: TRBJ2-4

cdr3_aa: CASSELWATGANVLTF
cdr3_nt: TGTGCCAGCAGTGAGTTATGGGCTACAGGGGCCAACGTCCTGACTTTC
d_call: NA
v_call: TRBV2
clone_size: NA
j_call: TRBJ2-6

cdr3_aa: CASSESRGGLDEQYF
cdr3_nt: TGCGCCAGCAGTGAGTCAAGGGGGGGCCTGGACGAGCAGTACTTC
d_call: NA
v_call: TRBV10-1
clone_size: NA
j_call: TRBJ2-7

cdr3_aa: CATRTSGTETQYF
cdr3_nt: TGTGCCACCCGGACTAGCGGGACTGAGACCCAGTACTTC
d_call: TRBD2
v_call: TRBV6-5
clone_size: NA
j_call: TRBJ2-5

cdr3_aa: CASSQDRGRNEKLFF
cdr3_nt: TGCGCCAGCAGCCAAGATCGAGGGCGTAATGAAAAACTGTTTTTT
d_call: NA
v_call: TRBV4-1
clone_size: once
j_call: TRBJ1-4

cdr3_aa: CASRAGQAYEQYF
cdr3_nt: TGTGCCAGCCGTGCTGGACAGGCCTACGAGCAGTACTTC
d_call: TRBD1
v_call: TRBV2
clone_size: NA
j_call: TRBJ2-7

cdr3_aa: CASSYSGTSGNTIYF
cdr3_nt: TGTGCCAGCAGTTACTCTGGAACCTCTGGAAACACCATATATTTT
d_call: NA
v_call: TRBV6-6
clone_size: NA
j_call: TRBJ1-3

cdr3_aa: CASSPIWTLAGTSEQFF
cdr3_nt: TGTGCCAGCTCACCAATCTGGACTCTAGCGGGAACAAGTGAGCAGTTCTTC
d_call: TRBD2
v_call: TRBV18
clone_size: NA
j_call: TRBJ2-1